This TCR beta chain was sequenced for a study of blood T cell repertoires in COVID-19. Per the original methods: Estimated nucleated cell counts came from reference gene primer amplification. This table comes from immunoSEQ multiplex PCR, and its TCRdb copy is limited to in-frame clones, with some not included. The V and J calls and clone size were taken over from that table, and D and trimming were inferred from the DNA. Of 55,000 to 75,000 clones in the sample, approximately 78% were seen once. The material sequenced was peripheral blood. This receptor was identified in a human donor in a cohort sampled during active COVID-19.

The chain's CDR3 is CASSYTGGTEAFF. CDR3 sequence (DNA): TGTGCCAGCAGCTACACAGGGGGGACTGAAGCTTTCTTT. The rearrangement links TRBV12-3 or TRBV12-4 to TRBJ1-1; TRBD1 matches 8 bases. The CDR3 totals 13 residues. J gave up 5 bases and V 6 bases, and 5 bases lay outside the gene matches.